These 28 T cell receptor beta chains originate from one sample sequenced in a study of CD8 T cells in ankylosing spondylitis. Their cognate antigens are unknown. General study findings and limits: A TCR beta motif of several highly homologous variants seemed to mark ankylosing spondylitis blood.

From the 5' RACE reads, TCRdb called clonotypes with MiXCR, one entry per CDR3 protein. This repertoire shows about 750,000 distinct CDR3 sequences, over 15% found once; its top ten account for under 20%. The sample consisted of blood, either unsorted or a sorted T cell fraction (not recorded which). Receptors originate from a male donor with ankylosing spondylitis.

V is TRBV6-1 and J is TRBJ2-7; 11 bases align to TRBD1. J lost 7 bases, V lost 2 bases, and 7 bases had no gene match. This CDR3 has 15 amino acids. Germline CDR1 reads MNHNS; CDR2 reads SASEGT. CDR3 in amino acids: CASSEPGQGVIEQYF. In nucleotides, the CDR3 is TGTGCCAGCAGTGAACCGGGACAGGGGGTAATTGAGCAGTACTTC.

This clonotype was detected only a few times. The V call is TRBV18, the J call TRBJ2-4; D is possibly TRBD1 or TRBD2 (6 bases each). The CDR3 contains 16 residues. Looked up from germline, CDR1 is KGHSH and CDR2 is LQKENI. V lost 5 bases to trimming and J lost 1 base, with 15 bases between them. The CDR3: CASSSGGPGAKNIQYF. The DNA of the CDR3 is TGTGCCAGCTCATCCGGGGGCCCGGGGGCCAAAAACATTCAGTACTTC.

The chain uses TRBV20-1 and TRBJ2-3, with 8 bases that match TRBD2. The trim removed 5 bases at V and 2 bases at J, leaving 9 bases unmatched. Germline values: CDR1 DFQATT, CDR2 SNEGSKA (reference sequence). The CDR3 loop spans 15 amino acids. CDR3 residues: CSAPNGGGFTDTQYF. The DNA of the CDR3 is TGCAGTGCTCCCAACGGGGGGGGCTTCACAGATACGCAGTATTTT.

This clonotype was picked up many times. The rearrangement joins TRBV29-1 to TRBJ1-1; D is unresolved. V shed 4 bases and J shed 5 bases, with 14 bases lying between them. In germline, CDR1 is SQVTM, CDR2 ANQGSEA. The length of the CDR3 is 13 residues. DNA for the CDR3: TGCAGCGTTGCCGGCAGCCCGGGAACTGAAGCTTTCTTT. Translated, it gives CSVAGSPGTEAFF. The full variable domain, completed using reference TRBV29-1 and TRBJ1-1, is SAVISQKPSRDICQRGTSLTIQCQVDSQVTMMFWYRQQPGQSLTLIATANQGSEATYESGFVIDKFPISRPNLTFSTLTVSNMSPEDSSIYLCSVAGSPGTEAFFGQGTRLTVV.

A few counts support this clonotype. The CDR3 sequence is CSVVAGDLYNEQFF. DNA of the CDR3: TGCAGCGTTGTAGCGGGAGACCTCTACAATGAGCAGTTCTTC. This chain joins TRBV29-1 and TRBJ2-1; 9 nucleotides line up with TRBD2. Germline CDR1 is SQVTM and CDR2 is ANQGSEA. The CDR3 runs 14 residues. Trimming cost V 4 bases and J 3 bases; bases outside gene matches: 4.

The rearrangement joins TRBV5-1 to TRBJ1-6; 9 nucleotides agree with TRBD1. The V gene's germline CDR1 is SGHRS and CDR2 YFSETQ. Trimming removed 2 bases from V and 9 bases from J; junction bases left unmatched: 3. The CDR3 consists of 14 residues. CDR3 nucleotides: TGCGCCAGCAGCTTTACAGGGGGCGTTTCACCCCTCCACTTT. Its protein product is CASSFTGGVSPLHF. Using reference TRBV5-1 and TRBJ1-6 for the parts outside the CDR3, the full variable domain is KAGVTQTPRYLIKTRGQQVTLSCSPISGHRSVSWYQQTPGQGLQFLFEYFSETQRNKGNFPGRFSGRQFSNSRSEMNVSTLELGDSALYLCASSFTGGVSPLHFGNGTRLTVT.

The chain joins TRBV16 to TRBJ1-4, with a possible D match to TRBD1 (6 bases). V dropped 0 bases and J dropped 11 bases, with 22 bases sitting between them. This CDR3 comprises 17 residues. Germline CDR1 KGHSY, CDR2 FQNENV. The CDR3: CASSQSTSGGAREKLFF. CDR3 in DNA: TGTGCCAGCAGCCAATCAACATCCGGGGGGGCCAGGGAGAAACTGTTTTTT.

V is TRBV27 and J is TRBJ2-7, with 8 bases matching TRBD2. This CDR3 region has 15 residues. Germline V gives CDR1 MNHEY, CDR2 SMNVEV (reference sequence). After removal of 6 bases from V and 0 bases from J, the junction contained 7 bases not matched to a gene. The DNA for the CDR3 is TGTGCCAGCAGACCCACTAGCGGTAGCTCCTACGAGCAGTACTTC. Translating gives CASRPTSGSSYEQYF.

This clonotype was counted only a few times. J is TRBJ2-2 and V is TRBV12-3 or TRBV12-4; 7 bases are shared with TRBD2. With 5 bases clipped from V and 6 bases from J, the junction kept 15 bases outside the gene matches. This CDR3 contains 17 residues. CDR3 amino acids: CASSGSAGGISAGELFF. The CDR3 DNA reads TGTGCCAGCAGTGGTTCTGCCGGGGGGATTTCGGCCGGGGAGCTGTTTTTT.

The table lists this clonotype with many counts. This sequence joins TRBV6-1 and TRBJ1-6; the match to TRBD1 covers 8 bases. In germline, CDR1 is MNHNS, CDR2 SASEGT. V shed 6 bases and J 10 bases; nucleotides not matched to a gene: 8. This CDR3 region has 14 residues. The CDR3 region is CASRLTGGGSPLHF. DNA for the CDR3: TGTGCCAGCAGACTCACAGGGGGTGGCTCACCCCTCCACTTT.

The V call is TRBV7-2, the J call TRBJ1-2; D is undetermined. The CDR3 totals 14 residues. Germline V gene lookup returns CDR1 SGHTA and CDR2 FQGNSA. V lost 5 bases, J lost 7 bases, and 17 bases lay in between. For the CDR3, the DNA is TGTGCCAGCAGCCCGACCTCTGGGCAAGGTGGCTACACCTTC. It encodes CASSPTSGQGGYTF.

The genes are TRBV20-1 and TRBJ2-1, with 8 bases lining up with TRBD2. The CDR3 has 15 residues. The germline gives CDR1 DFQATT, CDR2 SNEGSKA (reference sequence). Germline trimming cut 1 base from V and 3 bases from J; bases unmatched to any gene: 5. CDR3 protein: CSARGKRGYYNEQFF. For the CDR3, the DNA is TGCAGTGCTAGAGGAAAGCGGGGGTACTACAATGAGCAGTTCTTC.

The CDR3 region has the DNA TGTGCCAGCAGCTTAGGGCGGGTTTCAGATACGCAGTATTTT. Amino acid sequence: CASSLGRVSDTQYF. The chain carries TRBV11-2 and TRBJ2-3; D possibly corresponds to TRBD2 (5 bases). V dropped 1 base and J dropped 4 bases, with 9 bases sitting between them. The CDR3 is made up of 14 amino acids. Germline V lookup: CDR1 SGHAT, CDR2 FQNNGV.

This rearrangement joins TRBV4-3 to TRBJ2-3, with a possible D match to TRBD2 (6 bases). Trimming took 0 bases from V and 1 from J, leaving 11 bases between them. Germline CDR1 is LGHNA and CDR2 is YSLEER. This CDR3 spans 16 amino acids. CDR3 in DNA: TGCGCCAGCAGCCAAGATAGGGTAGCGGGCACAGATACGCAGTATTTT. Translation gives CASSQDRVAGTDTQYF.

The gene calls are TRBV28 and TRBJ2-1; weak D call: TRBD1 (5 bases). The CDR3 is 16 amino acids. The germline CDR1 and CDR2 sequences are MDHEN and SYDVKM. The V and J ends lost 0 bases and 6 bases respectively, with 15 bases between them. This CDR3 is CASSLWGRSRSNEQFF. In DNA form, the CDR3 reads TGTGCCAGCAGTTTATGGGGGCGAAGCCGTAGCAATGAGCAGTTCTTC.

The table lists this clonotype with a few counts. The chain uses TRBV12-3 or TRBV12-4 and TRBJ1-5; 7 bases align to TRBD1. The CDR3 contains 15 residues. The V and J ends lost 6 bases and 4 bases, in that order; junction bases with no gene match: 9. In nucleotides, the CDR3 is TGTGCCAGCAGCACGGACAGGAGAGGAAATCAGCCCCAGCATTTT. Translated: CASSTDRRGNQPQHF.

This clonotype occurred a few times. CDR3 sequence: CASSGPHYEQYF. The CDR3 DNA reads TGCGCCAGCAGCGGGCCCCACTACGAGCAGTACTTC. The chain links TRBV5-1 to TRBJ2-7; D is undetermined. In germline, CDR1 is SGHRS, CDR2 YFSETQ. Trimming shortened V by 4 bases and J by 3 bases, and 8 bases separated the two germline ends. The CDR3 is 12 residues long. The entire variable domain, with the rest obtained from reference TRBV5-1 and TRBJ2-7, is as follows: KAGVTQTPRYLIKTRGQQVTLSCSPISGHRSVSWYQQTPGQGLQFLFEYFSETQRNKGNFPGRFSGRQFSNSRSEMNVSTLELGDSALYLCASSGPHYEQYFGPGTRLTVT.

This clonotype was observed a single time. The chain links TRBV5-1 to TRBJ1-2, with D uncertain. The CDR3 has 16 residues. Trimming left V 0 bases short and J 8 bases short, with 20 bases between. Germline values: CDR1 SGHRS, CDR2 YFSETQ. The CDR3 reads CASSLESSYVSGGYTF. The CDR3 DNA reads TGCGCCAGCAGCTTGGAGTCTTCGTACGTCTCCGGGGGCTACACCTTC.

The chain recombines TRBV6-5 with TRBJ1-6, with D hard to call. This CDR3 has 14 residues. V was pared by 2 bases and J by 4 bases, with 6 bases between. CDR1 and CDR2 (germline): MNHEY, SVGAGI. This chain's CDR3 is CASSYGQYNSPLHF. CDR3 nucleotides: TGTGCCAGCAGTTACGGTCAATATAATTCACCCCTCCACTTT.

At least ten counts were recorded for this clonotype. V and J are TRBV12-3 or TRBV12-4 and TRBJ2-7; the D call may be TRBD1 or TRBD2 (5 bases each). The CDR3 extends over 13 amino acids. With 5 bases removed from V and 4 bases from J, the gap between germline ends came to 12 bases. DNA of the CDR3: TGTGCCAGCAGTCCGGGACGGCCTTACGAGCAGTACTTC. Its translation: CASSPGRPYEQYF.

The V call is TRBV2, the J call TRBJ1-2; D remains ambiguous. Germline values: CDR1 SNHLY, CDR2 FYNNEI. The CDR3 has 13 amino acids. With 3 bases removed from V and 1 base from J, the gap between germline ends came to 6 bases. CDR3 coding DNA: TGTGCCAGCAGTGACACCCGTAACTATGGCTACACCTTC. Its protein is CASSDTRNYGYTF.

This clonotype was found a few times. The gene calls are TRBV27 and TRBJ2-1, with 7 bases aligning to TRBD2. This CDR3 spans 13 amino acids. V dropped 5 bases and J dropped 9; count of bases not matched to a gene: 7. Germline V gene sequence: CDR1 MNHEY, CDR2 SMNVEV (reference sequence). This CDR3 reads CASSPTGRGEQFF. DNA of the CDR3: TGTGCCAGCAGTCCAACTGGGAGGGGTGAGCAGTTCTTC.

This clonotype has a handful of counts. The V call is TRBV7-2, the J call TRBJ2-7; maybe TRBD2 (5 bases). From germline, CDR1 is SGHTA and CDR2 FQGNSA. This CDR3 is built from 16 residues. Trimming took 7 bases from V and 0 from J, leaving 19 bases between them. CDR3 coding DNA: TGTGCCAGCACAAACGGCGGGCACCAGAGCTCCTACGAGCAGTACTTC. It codes for CASTNGGHQSSYEQYF.

The chain employs TRBV12-3 or TRBV12-4 and TRBJ2-5; D is ambiguous. This CDR3 has 16 residues. V was clipped by 7 bases and J by 1 base, with 19 bases between them. This chain's CDR3 is CASTPGGQPLQETQYF. In DNA, the CDR3 is TGTGCCAGCACCCCCGGTGGGCAGCCCCTCCAAGAGACCCAGTACTTC.

J is TRBJ2-5 and V is TRBV28, with 11 bases fitting TRBD2. The V and J ends lost 5 bases and 5 bases, in that order; junction bases with no gene match: 13. This CDR3 region has 17 residues. The germline gives CDR1 MDHEN, CDR2 SYDVKM. CDR3 coding DNA: TGTGCCAGCAGTGCGGGACTAGCGGCTGTAGAGGGGGAGACCCAGTACTTC. Amino acid sequence: CASSAGLAAVEGETQYF. Together with reference TRBV28 and TRBJ2-5, the CDR3 gives the full variable domain: DVKVTQSSRYLVKRTGEKVFLECVQDMDHENMFWYRQDPGLGLRLIYFSYDVKMKEKGDIPEGYSVSREKKERFSLILESASTNQTSMYLCASSAGLAAVEGETQYFGPGTRLLVL.

The chain employs TRBV27 and TRBJ2-1; TRBD2 matches at 10 bases. Germline trimming cut 2 bases from V and 10 bases from J; bases unmatched to any gene: 11. Germline V gives CDR1 MNHEY, CDR2 SMNVEV (reference sequence). The CDR3 runs 16 residues. The CDR3 protein is CASSLLAGEGTREQFF. CDR3 coding DNA: TGTGCCAGCAGTTTACTAGCGGGAGAGGGGACTCGAGAGCAGTTCTTC.

The chain carries TRBV29-1 and TRBJ2-7, with unresolved D. This CDR3 has 12 amino acids. The germline CDR1 and CDR2 sequences are SQVTM and ANQGSEA. The V end was cut by 3 bases, the J end by 5 bases, with 11 bases between. CDR3 bases: TGCAGCGTTGATGTGGGGTTGAACGAGCAGTACTTC. Its translation: CSVDVGLNEQYF.

The rearrangement joins TRBV29-1 to TRBJ2-3; 13 positions match TRBD2. Trimming cost V 2 bases and J 6 bases; bases outside gene matches: 5. This CDR3 has 15 amino acids. Germline V gives CDR1 SQVTM, CDR2 ANQGSEA. The CDR3 is CSVEWTSGRRDTQYF. In nucleotides, the CDR3 is TGCAGCGTTGAATGGACTAGCGGGAGACGGGATACGCAGTATTTT.